The T cell receptor beta chain under discussion was sequenced for a study of blood T cell repertoires in COVID-19. Overall study context: Sites in the United States, Italy and Spain provided acute and convalescent COVID-19 samples. Sources were T cells, B-cell-depleted T cells, or PBMCs; the material itself was cDNA or gDNA.

With 4 bases removed from V and 10 bases from J, the gap between germline ends came to 18 bases. CDR1 and CDR2 (germline): SGHKS, YYEKEE (reference sequence). The CDR3 is made up of 15 amino acids. The authors' processing: Reference gene primers were amplified, and this amplification served to estimate nucleated cell counts. Produced via immunoSEQ multiplex PCR; TCRdb's table is partial and in-frame only. V, J and clone size were drawn from that table, and D and trimming were deduced from the DNA. The top ten clones hold around 5.2% of a sample with tens of thousands of clones, more than 80% of them seen once.

Material for sequencing was peripheral blood. V is TRBV5-5 and J is TRBJ1-6; weak D call: TRBD1 (6 bases). The receptor was derived from a woman in her 70s with acute or convalescent COVID-19. In DNA, the CDR3 is TGTGCCAGCAGCATTTACAGGGAGACCACCTCACCCCTCCACTTT. This codes for CASSIYRETTSPLHF.